Following are 15 T cell receptor beta chains from one sample sequenced in a study of blood T cells in healthy people across ages. Using a J-beta primer mix together with a sample-barcoded 5' primer, a second PCR was run for roughly 6 to 12 cycles. TCRdb reprocessed the 5' RACE reads via MiXCR and lists one record per CDR3 protein. The sample lists some 1.8 million distinct CDR3 sequences, 35% to 50% occurring once. The sample was blood. The receptors shown here come from a human donor in good health.

In its sample, this clonotype was seen a few times. V gene TRBV20-1 combines with J gene TRBJ1-2; D is perhaps TRBD1 (6 bases). This CDR3 is 15 amino acids long. CDR1 is DFQATT, CDR2 SNEGSKA, per germline (reference sequence). Trimming stripped 0 bases from V and 7 bases from J, with 18 bases between. CDR3 in DNA: TGCAGTGCTAGAGATAAGGGCAGCCTAGGGGGTGGCTACACCTTC. Amino acids: CSARDKGSLGGGYTF.

The chain is built from TRBV20-1 and TRBJ2-1; D is possibly TRBD1 or TRBD2 (6 bases each). V gave up 3 bases and J gave up 5 bases, with 11 bases separating them. Germline V gives CDR1 DFQATT, CDR2 SNEGSKA (reference sequence). This CDR3 has 13 amino acids. The CDR3 nucleotides are TGCAGTGCTAGGACGGGGGCACACAATGAGCAGTTCTTC. It yields the protein CSARTGAHNEQFF.

The chain recombines TRBV20-1 with TRBJ2-7, with 8 bases fitting TRBD1. CDR3 length: 18 amino acids. Germline CDR1 DFQATT, CDR2 SNEGSKA (reference sequence). With 3 bases clipped from V and 3 bases from J, the junction kept 19 bases outside the gene matches. CDR3 region: CSARDLLSRGHNNYEQYF. The DNA of the CDR3 is TGCAGTGCTAGGGACCTCCTATCCAGGGGGCATAATAACTACGAGCAGTACTTC.

In its sample, this clonotype was seen a few times. This chain joins TRBV7-2 and TRBJ1-2; 7 bases are shared with TRBD1. CDR3 length: 13 amino acids. Germline CDR1 SGHTA, CDR2 FQGNSA. V shed 5 bases, J shed 8 bases, and the junction held 8 bases outside the gene matches. CDR3 sequence: CASSPGQHLGYTF. The CDR3 nucleotides are TGTGCCAGCAGCCCGGGACAGCACCTGGGCTACACCTTC.

The chain combines TRBV6-5 with TRBJ1-1, with 7 nucleotides matching TRBD1. There are 15 residues in the CDR3. Germline V gene lookup returns CDR1 MNHEY and CDR2 SVGAGI. Unmatched junction bases numbered 9, after V lost 5 bases and J lost 3 bases. The CDR3 coding sequence is TGTGCCAGCAGTCCACCGTCAGGGGGGGACACTGAAGCTTTCTTT. Amino acids: CASSPPSGGDTEAFF.

This clonotype was counted between two and nine times. The chain recombines TRBV7-8 with TRBJ2-1; D is possibly TRBD2 (5 bases). Germline V gives CDR1 SGHVS, CDR2 FQNEAQ. The V end was cut by 3 bases, the J end by 7 bases, with 13 bases between. The CDR3 totals 14 residues. The CDR3 DNA sequence: TGTGCCAGCAGCTTCACTAGATTCGGAAATGAGCAGTTCTTC. Protein product: CASSFTRFGNEQFF.

With respect to this clonotype: Sequence at one end of the junction differs from germline and may be a read error. The chain is built from TRBV7-7 and TRBJ2-3, with a weak D call TRBD1 (5 bases). The CDR3 is 14 residues long. The germline V gene encodes CDR1 SSHAT and CDR2 FNYEAQ (reference sequence). This CDR3 is CASSLLGVSDTQYF. DNA of the CDR3: TGTGCTAGCAGCTTGCTAGGGGTCTCAGATACGCAGTATTTT.

This chain links TRBV11-2 with TRBJ1-1, with D tentatively TRBD1 (6 bases). The V and J ends lost 7 bases and 1 base respectively, with 16 bases between them. There are 15 residues in the CDR3. Germline V gene lookup returns CDR1 SGHAT and CDR2 FQNNGV. The CDR3 DNA follows: TGTGCCAGCACTCCGACCCAGGGGAGGAACACTGAAGCTTTCTTT. It encodes CASTPTQGRNTEAFF.

The V and J genes are TRBV5-6 and TRBJ2-1; D tentatively fits TRBD1 or TRBD2 (5 bases each). Germline assignment: CDR1 SGHDT and CDR2 YYEEEE. CDR3 length: 12 residues. Trimming took 3 bases from V and 12 from J, leaving 13 bases between them. CDR3 nucleotide sequence: TGTGCCAGCAGCTCCCCTCCGGGACGGCAGTTCTTC. This codes for CASSSPPGRQFF.

This clonotype was found once. The V and J genes are TRBV6-5 and TRBJ2-1; D is ambiguous. Looked up from germline, CDR1 is MNHEY and CDR2 is SVGAGI. CDR3 length equals 15 residues. V was shortened by 6 bases and J by 8 bases, with 20 bases between the two germline ends. As DNA, the CDR3 is TGTGCCAGCAGCCCAACAGCCTTCCTACGGGATGAGCAGTTCTTC. Its protein product is CASSPTAFLRDEQFF.

The table lists this clonotype with a few counts. V is TRBV11-3 and J is TRBJ2-5; D possibly corresponds to TRBD2 (5 bases). The CDR3 extends over 17 amino acids. The V end was cut by 5 bases, the J end by 5 bases, with 24 bases between. Germline V CDR1 and CDR2: SGHNT, YENEEA. The CDR3 loop reads CASSQRILSSPGETQYF. The CDR3 coding sequence is TGTGCCAGCAGCCAGCGAATCCTCTCTAGCCCCGGCGAGACCCAGTACTTC.

V and J are TRBV20-1 and TRBJ1-1; D remains unclear. Trimming removed 0 bases at V and 2 bases at J, with 13 bases between. In germline, CDR1 is DFQATT, CDR2 SNEGSKA (reference sequence). The CDR3 loop spans 15 amino acids. The CDR3 region is CSARDRTNFNTEAFF. CDR3 sequence (DNA): TGCAGTGCTAGAGATCGAACCAACTTCAACACTGAAGCTTTCTTT.

This clonotype has a count of ten or more. CDR3 nucleotide sequence: TGCAGCGTTGGACAGACTAACTATGGCTACACCTTC. Its translation is CSVGQTNYGYTF. This chain connects TRBV29-1 to TRBJ1-2, with D possibly matching TRBD1 (5 bases). Germline lookup yields CDR1 SQVTM and CDR2 ANQGSEA. The CDR3 has 12 residues. With 4 bases removed from V and 0 bases from J, the gap between germline ends came to 6 bases.

This clonotype turned up a few times. The CDR3 reads CSVYRGDQETQYF. Here the CDR3 DNA reads TGCAGTGTGTATAGAGGGGACCAAGAGACCCAGTACTTC. The chain couples TRBV20-1 to TRBJ2-5; the D call may be TRBD1 or TRBD2 (5 bases each). There are 13 residues in the CDR3. The V end lost 7 bases, the J end lost 0 bases, and 12 bases lay between the germline ends. Germline CDR1 reads DFQATT; CDR2 reads SNEGSKA (reference sequence).

V usage is TRBV4-3 and J usage is TRBJ1-2, with TRBD1 as a possible D gene (5 bases). The CDR3 totals 15 residues. Deletions cut 3 bases from V and 11 bases from J, with 22 bases between. The germline V gene encodes CDR1 LGHNA and CDR2 YSLEER. The CDR3 sequence is CASSQALGGASGYTF. Written as DNA, the CDR3 is TGCGCCAGCAGCCAGGCCCTGGGAGGGGCGAGTGGTTACACCTTC.